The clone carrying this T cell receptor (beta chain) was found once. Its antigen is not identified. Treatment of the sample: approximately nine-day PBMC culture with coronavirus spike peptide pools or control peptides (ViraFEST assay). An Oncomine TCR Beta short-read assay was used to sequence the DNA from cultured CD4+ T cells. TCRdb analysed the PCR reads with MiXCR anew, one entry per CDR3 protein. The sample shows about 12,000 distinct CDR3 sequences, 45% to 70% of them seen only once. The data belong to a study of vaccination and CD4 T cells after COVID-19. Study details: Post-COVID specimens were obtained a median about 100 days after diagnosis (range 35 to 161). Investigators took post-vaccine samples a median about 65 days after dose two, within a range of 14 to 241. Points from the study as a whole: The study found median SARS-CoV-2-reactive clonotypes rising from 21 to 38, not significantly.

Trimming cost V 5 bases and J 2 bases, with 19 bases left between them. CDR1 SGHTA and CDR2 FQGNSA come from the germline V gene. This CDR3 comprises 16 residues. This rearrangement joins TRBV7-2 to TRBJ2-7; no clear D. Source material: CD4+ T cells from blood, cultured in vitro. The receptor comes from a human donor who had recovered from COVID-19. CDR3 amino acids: CASSVPQRSRTYEQYF. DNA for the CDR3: TGTGCCAGCAGCGTGCCGCAGAGGAGTCGGACCTACGAGCAGTACTTC.